These 5 T cell receptor beta chains originate from one sample sequenced in a study of blood T cells in healthy people across ages. For the second PCR, which ran for about 6 to 12 cycles, a sample-barcoded 5' primer and a J-beta primer mix were used. TCRdb re-called the 5' RACE reads with MiXCR, one entry per CDR3 protein. The data contain some 640,000 distinct CDR3 sequences, roughly 50% of them seen just once; the ten biggest clones take up 30% to 40%. Sequencing was performed on blood. The receptors stem from a woman aged 60-75 years in good health.

The chain couples TRBV13 to TRBJ2-7; D is undetermined. Germline CDR1 reads PRHDT; CDR2 reads FYEKMQ (reference sequence). CDR3 length equals 14 residues. V shed 3 bases and J shed 5 bases, with 14 bases lying between them. The CDR3 spells CASSFIARSHEQYF. CDR3 sequence (DNA): TGTGCCAGCAGCTTCATTGCGCGATCCCACGAGCAGTACTTC.

V is TRBV7-3 and J is TRBJ2-5; D remains unclear. Germline loops: CDR1 SGHTA, CDR2 FQGTGA. The CDR3 is 11 residues long. Trimming took 1 base from V and 11 from J, leaving 8 bases between them. The DNA of the CDR3 is TGTGCCAGCAGCTTAAACAGCAGGCAGTACTTC. Encoded protein: CASSLNSRQYF.

Points on this clonotype: A much bigger clone sits one base away, suggesting this may be a read error. CDR3 region: CASSSRDRDEQYF. DNA of the CDR3: TGTGCCAGCAGCTCCCGGGACAGGGACGAGCAGTACTTC. This chain connects TRBV11-2 to TRBJ2-7; 9 bases line up with TRBD1. The V segment lost 4 bases and the J segment 5 bases; nucleotides outside the gene matches: 3. There are 13 residues in the CDR3. Per germline, CDR1 SGHAT and CDR2 FQNNGV. Looking up the rest from reference TRBV11-2 and TRBJ2-7 gives the full variable domain: EAGVAQSPRYKIIEKRQSVAFWCNPISGHATLYWYQQILGQGPKLLIQFQNNGVVDDSQLPKDRFSAERLKGVDSTLKIQPAKLEDSAVYLCASSSRDRDEQYFGPGTRLTVT.

The chain links TRBV28 to TRBJ2-5, with TRBD1 identical over 9 bases. J gave up 4 bases and V 8 bases, and 11 bases lay outside the gene matches. This CDR3 has 15 residues. Germline V CDR1 and CDR2: MDHEN, SYDVKM. CDR3 region: CASFTGGEGRETQYF. As DNA, the CDR3 is TGTGCCAGCTTCACAGGGGGCGAAGGGCGAGAGACCCAGTACTTC. Based on the CDR3 plus reference TRBV28 and TRBJ2-5, the full variable domain is DVKVTQSSRYLVKRTGEKVFLECVQDMDHENMFWYRQDPGLGLRLIYFSYDVKMKEKGDIPEGYSVSREKKERFSLILESASTNQTSMYLCASFTGGEGRETQYFGPGTRLLVL.

The V call is TRBV21-1, the J call TRBJ2-1; the listed D gene, TRBD2, was not tested against the DNA. TRBV21-1 is given as a pseudogene. This CDR3 region has 16 residues. This CDR3 is CASSKRLAGRINEQFF. The CDR3 bases are TGTGCCAGCAGCAAAAGGCTAGCGGGAAGGATAAATGAGCAGTTCTTC.